This T cell receptor (beta chain) emerged from a study of blood T cells in healthy people across ages. CDR1 SGHRS and CDR2 YFSETQ come from the germline V gene. This CDR3 comprises 14 residues. V lost 0 bases and J lost 6, with 11 bases in between. Primers used in a second PCR of about 7 to 12 cycles were a sample-barcoded 5' primer and a J-beta primer mix. From each sample, at least 2.5 million paired-end reads containing CDR3 were obtained. TCRdb re-analysed the 5' RACE reads in MiXCR, keeping a single row per CDR3 protein. The repertoire has 450,000 to 700,000 distinct CDR3 sequences, approximately 27% of them found once; the top ten carry around 20%.

The origin of this receptor is a woman between 65 and 79 years old in good health. This sequence joins TRBV5-1 and TRBJ2-3; possible D gene TRBD2, 5 bases. The sample taken for sequencing was blood. In DNA form, the CDR3 reads TGCGCCAGCAGCTTGGAACTAGTTTCTGATACGCAGTATTTT. Protein product: CASSLELVSDTQYF.